The 23 T cell receptor beta chains reported below all come from one sample, sequenced in a study of T cell responses to AZD1222 COVID-19 vaccine. TCRdb keeps only in-frame clones here, not all; method: immunoSEQ multiplex PCR. The sample records approximately 150,000 clones, 75% to 95% being singletons. Sequences were derived from peripheral blood, sampled 28 days after the second AZD1222 dose. The receptors here all came from an adult who received the AZD1222 COVID-19 vaccine.

This chain connects TRBV6-4 to TRBJ2-2, with D perhaps TRBD1 or TRBD2 (5 bases each). Germline assignment: CDR1 MRHNA and CDR2 SNTAGT. With 8 bases removed from V and 2 bases from J, the gap between germline ends came to 12 bases. The CDR3 sequence is 14 residues long. This CDR3 reads CASRRDRNTGELFF. Written as DNA, the CDR3 is TGTGCCAGCCGTCGGGACCGCAACACCGGGGAGCTGTTTTTT.

The chain couples TRBV10-3 to TRBJ1-3; 9 positions match TRBD1. With 2 bases clipped from V and 0 bases from J, the junction kept 2 bases outside the gene matches. Germline V CDR1 and CDR2: ENHRY, SYGVKD. The CDR3 extends over 16 amino acids. The CDR3 is CAISEATGGSGNTIYF. CDR3 nucleotide sequence: TGTGCCATCAGTGAGGCGACAGGGGGCTCTGGAAACACCATATATTTT.

V gene TRBV19 combines with J gene TRBJ1-2, with D possibly matching TRBD1 (6 bases). Germline values: CDR1 LNHDA, CDR2 SQIVND (reference sequence). V shed 3 bases and J shed 5 bases, with 10 bases lying between them. The CDR3 covers 13 residues. The CDR3 DNA reads as TGTGCCAGTAGTATTAACAGGGCTTATGGCTACACCTTC. It translates to CASSINRAYGYTF.

This chain joins TRBV27 and TRBJ1-1; D possibly corresponds to TRBD1 (5 bases). CDR1 is MNHEY and CDR2 is SMNVEV in the germline V gene (reference sequence). CDR3 length: 15 amino acids. The V and J ends lost 0 bases and 6 bases respectively, with 14 bases between them. The CDR3 reads CASSLSVTGIAEAFF. The CDR3 DNA reads as TGTGCCAGCAGTTTATCCGTTACAGGTATCGCTGAAGCTTTCTTT.

The chain combines TRBV19 with TRBJ2-6; D might be TRBD2 (6 bases). V dropped 7 bases and J dropped 4 bases, with 14 bases sitting between them. This CDR3 is built from 15 residues. CDR1 and CDR2 (germline): LNHDA, SQIVND (reference sequence). The CDR3 DNA follows: TGTGCCAGTAACCTAGGAGGGTCCGGGGCCAACGTCCTGACTTTC. It yields the protein CASNLGGSGANVLTF.

In nucleotides, the CDR3 is TGTGCCAGCAGCTTGACGTTGCGGGAGTCGCAGGAGACCCAGTACTTC. As protein: CASSLTLRESQETQYF. This chain connects TRBV5-5 to TRBJ2-5; 7 bases agree with TRBD2. Germline V gene lookup returns CDR1 SGHKS and CDR2 YYEKEE (reference sequence). Trimming took 1 base from V and 5 from J; bases not matched to a gene: 11. The CDR3 is 16 amino acids.

This rearrangement joins TRBV6-6 to TRBJ1-2; D gene ambiguous. Trimming shortened V by 6 bases and J by 8 bases, and 16 bases separated the two germline ends. The CDR3 has 13 residues. The V gene's germline CDR1 is MNHNY and CDR2 SVGAGI (reference sequence). The CDR3 spells CASRSDGPGGYTF. The CDR3 DNA sequence: TGTGCCAGCAGATCGGACGGTCCTGGGGGCTACACCTTC.

The sample holds a few counts of this clone. The chain combines TRBV10-2 with TRBJ1-6, with 8 bases fitting TRBD1. Losses at the gene ends were 7 bases for V and 1 base for J; bases not matched to a gene: 3. The CDR3 runs 15 residues. The germline V gene has CDR1 WSHSY and CDR2 SAAADI. CDR3 loop: CASMYRGSYNSPLHF. The CDR3 region has the DNA TGCGCCAGCATGTACAGGGGGTCCTATAATTCACCCCTCCACTTT.

The genes are TRBV3-1 (or the pseudogene TRBV3-2) and TRBJ2-3; D unclear. V was shortened by 1 base and J by 1 base, with 9 bases between the two germline ends. This CDR3 spans 15 amino acids. Germline V gives CDR1 LGHDT, CDR2 YNNKEL (reference sequence). The CDR3 DNA follows: TGTGCCAGCAGCCAAGGGGCGAGTGGCACAGATACGCAGTATTTT. Translation: CASSQGASGTDTQYF.

The V gene is TRBV7-9, the J gene TRBJ2-1; TRBD1 matches 7 bases. Unmatched junction bases numbered 6, after V lost 10 bases and J lost 3 bases. The CDR3 sequence is 13 residues long. CDR1 and CDR2 from the germline V gene are SEHNR and FQNEAQ (reference sequence). The CDR3 region has the DNA TGTGCCACCACCGGGACAGTCTACAATGAGCAGTTCTTC. Its translation: CATTGTVYNEQFF.

This clone was counted a few times. The chain is built from TRBV24-1 and TRBJ1-2; maybe TRBD1 (6 bases). Trimming removed 4 bases at V and 3 bases at J, with 14 bases between. Looked up from germline, CDR1 is KGHDR and CDR2 is SFDVKD. The CDR3 extends over 15 amino acids. The CDR3 DNA reads TGTGCCACCAGTGACCCTACAGGGCCGGACTATGGCTACACCTTC. This encodes CATSDPTGPDYGYTF.

The chain combines TRBV19 with TRBJ2-1; 12 bases map to TRBD2. The germline CDR1 and CDR2 sequences are LNHDA and SQIVND (reference sequence). The CDR3 consists of 18 residues. V was pared by 4 bases and J by 0 bases, with 7 bases of the junction left unmatched. CDR3 coding DNA: TGTGCCAGTAGTACCCGGGCTAGCGGGAGGGCCTCCTACAATGAGCAGTTCTTC. Amino acids: CASSTRASGRASYNEQFF.

In this sample, this clone turned up once. The sample has other DNA sequences that encode this CDR3 too. The V gene is TRBV11-2, the J gene TRBJ1-4; D perhaps matches TRBD1 (6 bases). Germline-derived CDR1 and CDR2 are SGHAT and FQNNGV. The germline V and J ends were trimmed by 8 bases and 4 bases, with 11 bases remaining between them. There are 13 residues in the CDR3. The CDR3 loop reads CASSRTVNEKLFF. The CDR3 coding sequence is TGTGCCAGCTCTCGGACAGTTAATGAAAAACTGTTTTTT. Full variable domain (rest looked up from reference TRBV11-2 and TRBJ1-4): EAGVAQSPRYKIIEKRQSVAFWCNPISGHATLYWYQQILGQGPKLLIQFQNNGVVDDSQLPKDRFSAERLKGVDSTLKIQPAKLEDSAVYLCASSRTVNEKLFFGSGTQLSVL.

The chain is built from TRBV7-7 and TRBJ1-6; TRBD1 is a possible D gene (6 bases). Germline assignment: CDR1 SSHAT and CDR2 FNYEAQ (reference sequence). This CDR3 has 17 residues. V was pared by 3 bases and J by 8 bases, with 20 bases between. CDR3 DNA: TGTGCCAGCAGCTTTGGGGGCGGGAGGGCTGGTGATTCACCCCTCCACTTT. Translated, it gives CASSFGGGRAGDSPLHF.

The rearrangement joins TRBV7-9 to TRBJ2-1; a weak D match, TRBD1 (6 bases). V lost 7 bases, J lost 9 bases, and 22 bases lay in between. The germline CDR1 and CDR2 sequences are SEHNR and FQNEAQ (reference sequence). The CDR3 extends over 15 amino acids. CDR3 nucleotides: TGTGCCAGCACCACATGGGACATCTCTCCCCTTGAGCAGTTCTTC. Translation: CASTTWDISPLEQFF.

The chain has TRBV18 and TRBJ2-2, with D hard to call. V was shortened by 6 bases and J by 4 bases, with 9 bases between the two germline ends. Germline lookup yields CDR1 KGHSH and CDR2 LQKENI. The CDR3 is 13 amino acids. The CDR3 region is CASSPTLTGELFF. For the CDR3, the DNA is TGTGCCAGCTCGCCGACTCTCACCGGGGAGCTGTTTTTT.

This clone was counted only a few times. This rearrangement joins TRBV4-2 to TRBJ2-7; no clear D. The V and J ends lost 4 bases and 0 bases respectively, with 13 bases between them. Germline values: CDR1 LGHNA, CDR2 YNFKEQ. The CDR3 extends over 15 amino acids. The CDR3 protein is CASSPDDSSSYEQYF. DNA of the CDR3: TGTGCCAGCAGCCCAGACGACTCGAGCTCCTACGAGCAGTACTTC.

The chain couples TRBV6-5 to TRBJ1-1; D not resolved. Germline CDR1 reads MNHEY; CDR2 reads SVGAGI. V was cut by 2 bases and J by 2 bases, with 6 bases left in between. The CDR3 spans 13 residues. DNA of the CDR3: TGTGCCAGCAGTTACAAGGCCAACACTGAAGCTTTCTTT. Its translation: CASSYKANTEAFF.

The chain uses TRBV6-5 and TRBJ2-1; the D gene is possibly TRBD2 (6 bases). CDR3 length equals 10 residues. The germline V gene encodes CDR1 MNHEY and CDR2 SVGAGI. With 7 bases removed from V and 16 bases from J, the gap between germline ends came to 14 bases. The CDR3 region is CASNFGLFFF. The CDR3 DNA is TGTGCCAGCAACTTTGGACTATTTTTCTTC.

The chain is built from TRBV20-1 and TRBJ2-7; a weak D match, TRBD1 (5 bases). The CDR3 runs 11 residues. Germline V lookup: CDR1 DFQATT, CDR2 SNEGSKA (reference sequence). The V gene lost 5 bases and the J gene lost 7 bases, with 12 bases spanning the gap. The CDR3 DNA follows: TGCAGTGCTGGACCAGGGCTGGAGCAGTACTTC. Its protein is CSAGPGLEQYF.

V gene TRBV5-1 combines with J gene TRBJ2-6; D tentatively fits TRBD1 or TRBD2 (7 bases each). V gave up 4 bases and J gave up 0 bases, with 17 bases separating them. Germline V lookup: CDR1 SGHRS, CDR2 YFSETQ. CDR3 length: 18 residues. CDR3 region: CASSSGQGGHSGANVLTF. Written as DNA, the CDR3 is TGCGCCAGCAGCAGTGGGCAGGGGGGGCACTCTGGGGCCAACGTCCTGACTTTC.

The chain has TRBV27 and TRBJ1-2, with 10 positions matching TRBD1. CDR3 length: 16 residues. The V segment lost 3 bases and the J segment 0 bases; nucleotides outside the gene matches: 4. Germline V gene sequence: CDR1 MNHEY, CDR2 SMNVEV (reference sequence). This chain's CDR3 is CASSLQGQGPNYGYTF. In DNA, the CDR3 is TGTGCCAGCAGTTTGCAGGGACAGGGGCCTAACTATGGCTACACCTTC.

This chain joins TRBV12-5 and TRBJ1-2, with D hard to call. This CDR3 is built from 13 residues. Trimming removed 5 bases at V and 0 bases at J, with 7 bases between. Germline V lookup: CDR1 LGHNT, CDR2 FRNRAP. The CDR3 sequence: CASGNPPNYGYTF. The CDR3 coding sequence is TGTGCTAGTGGTAACCCCCCTAACTATGGCTACACCTTC.